This T cell receptor (beta chain) originates from a study of T cell repertoires in cytomegalovirus infection (dated by TCRdb to the late 2010s). General notes on the study: Alongside well-studied HLA-B-restricted epitopes, the peptide stimulations were aimed at recently identified HLA-C-restricted CMV epitopes, whose presentation resists viral immunomodulation. Because public TCR beta signatures pointed to carriage of CMV infection together with the matching HLA type, the HLA type of each donor mattered for the analysis.

TCRdb records Illumina HiSeq 1500 as the sequencer. Using fastp at Q25 and MiXCR, TCRdb reprocessed the public reads and kept productive beta chains. Every distinct CDR3 protein forms one entry, paired with its most common genes and DNA. This sample holds 250,000 to 300,000 distinct CDR3 sequences; under 25% were observed only once. Roughly a fifth of the sample lies in the top ten. Paper-wide results and their limitations: In both this cohort and an independent roughly 350-donor cohort, the cumulative frequency of public TCR beta family members distinguished carriers of CMV infection plus the relevant HLA type. The ex vivo response was dominated by HLA-C-restricted CMV-specific TCR beta clonotypes, which also provided the single most frequent clonotype in two of eight donors.

This clonotype was observed at least ten times. Its antigen is still unknown. No qualities accompany the bases; no much larger clone lies one base away. The V end loses 3 bases and the J end loses 5 bases, and a stretch of 10 bases separates them. There are 14 amino acids in the CDR3, from cysteine to phenylalanine inclusive. The CDR3 DNA has 42 bases and is translated from base 1. The germline V gene (reference sequence) specifies SEHNR as CDR1 and FQNEAQ as CDR2. The treatment or condition label, read with the paper, signifies: in vitro stimulation with specific CMV peptide epitopes to enrich CMV-specific T cells.

The sequence is built from TRBV7-9 and TRBJ1-4; the D region possibly corresponds to TRBD1 (6 bases align). The sequence was obtained from a human donor in good health (CMV status not recorded). Some clones in this sample may be carry-over from other donors' samples. The starting material was cultured PBMCs, obtained from culture after CMV antigen stimulation. The sequenced DNA: TGTGCCAGCAGCTTTCGGACAGAGAATGAAAAACTGTTTTTT. It translates as CASSFRTENEKLFF.